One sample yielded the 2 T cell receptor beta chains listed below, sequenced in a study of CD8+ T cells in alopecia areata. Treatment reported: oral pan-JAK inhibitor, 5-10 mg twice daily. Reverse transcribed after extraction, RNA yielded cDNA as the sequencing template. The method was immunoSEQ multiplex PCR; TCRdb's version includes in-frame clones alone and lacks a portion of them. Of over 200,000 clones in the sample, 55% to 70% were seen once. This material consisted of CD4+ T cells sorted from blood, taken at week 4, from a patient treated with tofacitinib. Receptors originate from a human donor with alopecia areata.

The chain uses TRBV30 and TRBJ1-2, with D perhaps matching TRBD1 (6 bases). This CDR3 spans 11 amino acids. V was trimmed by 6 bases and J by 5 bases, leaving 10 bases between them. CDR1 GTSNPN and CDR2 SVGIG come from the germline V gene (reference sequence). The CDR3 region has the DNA TGTGCCTGTGCGAGGGGGTATGGCTACACCTTC. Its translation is CACARGYGYTF.

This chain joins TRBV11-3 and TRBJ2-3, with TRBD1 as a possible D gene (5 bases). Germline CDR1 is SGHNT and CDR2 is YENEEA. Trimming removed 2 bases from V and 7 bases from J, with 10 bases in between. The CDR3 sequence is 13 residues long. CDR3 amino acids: CASSLQGDHTQYF. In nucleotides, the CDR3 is TGTGCCAGCAGCTTACAGGGTGACCATACGCAGTATTTT.